These T cell receptor beta chains were read from a single sample in a study of blood T cell repertoires in COVID-19. The data were produced by immunoSEQ multiplex PCR, yet TCRdb's version contains in-frame clones alone and is incomplete. The sample contains around 420,000 clones, over 75% of which appear only once. Sequences were obtained from PBMCs or T cells enriched from blood (not recorded which). These receptors came from a woman in her 40s with acute COVID-19. The CDR3 runs from the conserved cysteine through the conserved F or W. A D gene is named only where the DNA matches it firmly. Clone size is given for some rows only: seen once, a few or many times, or a class if the clone is expanded.

v_gene	j_gene	abundance	d_gene	CDR3nt	CDR3aa
TRBV27	TRBJ2-6	-	-	TGTGCCAGCAAGGCAGGTGCTGGGGCCAACGTCCTGACTTTC	CASKAGAGANVLTF
TRBV4-1	TRBJ1-2	-	-	TGCGCCAGCAGCCAAGAGGAGGGTTTCTATGGCTACACCTTC	CASSQEEGFYGYTF
TRBV28	TRBJ1-4	few	TRBD1	TGTGCCAGCAGTTCGGACAGGGGGACCAGTGAAAAACTGTTTTTT	CASSSDRGTSEKLFF
TRBV9	TRBJ2-2	-	TRBD2	TGTGCCAGCAGCGTCGGACTAGCGAACACCGGGGAGCTGTTTTTT	CASSVGLANTGELFF
TRBV7-6	TRBJ1-1	few	-	TGTGCCAGCAGTCTAGGGGGTGGAGACCTGATGAACACTGAAGCTTTCTTT	CASSLGGGDLMNTEAFF
TRBV9	TRBJ2-7	once	-	TGTGCCAGCAGCGGCGCTCACGAGCAGTACTTC	CASSGAHEQYF
TRBV18	TRBJ1-6	-	-	TGTGCCAGCTCACCACTGGGCAGGGCAGATTCACCCCTCCACTTT	CASSPLGRADSPLHF
TRBV3-1/TRBV3-2	TRBJ1-6	-	TRBD1	TGTGCCAGCAGGCTATTATACAGGGGTACCTATAATTCACCCCTCCACTTT	CASRLLYRGTYNSPLHF
TRBV5-5	TRBJ2-7	-	TRBD1	TGTGCCAGCGGGGAAGGGGGCGCGTCCTACGAGCAGTACTTC	CASGEGGASYEQYF
TRBV5-1	TRBJ2-2	-	-	TGCGCCAGCAGCCAAGACAGGAACACCGGGGAGCTGTTTTTT	CASSQDRNTGELFF
TRBV3-1/TRBV3-2	TRBJ1-4	-	TRBD1	TGTGCCAGCAGCCAAGGGACAGGGATTAATGAAAAACTGTTTTTT	CASSQGTGINEKLFF
TRBV12-3/TRBV12-4	TRBJ1-5	-	-	TGTGCCAGCAGTTTAGCAGACTATCAGCCCCAGCATTTT	CASSLADYQPQHF
TRBV18	TRBJ1-1	once	TRBD1	TGTGCCAGCTCTGGGGACAGACCGAACACTGAAGCTTTCTTT	CASSGDRPNTEAFF
TRBV30	TRBJ2-2	-	-	TGTGCCTGGAGTAGGGGGGGCCGGGACACCGGGGAGCTGTTTTTT	CAWSRGGRDTGELFF
TRBV5-1	TRBJ2-1	-	TRBD1	TGCGCCAGCAGCTTCCGGGACAGGGCCGAAAGTGAGCAGTTCTTC	CASSFRDRAESEQFF
TRBV21-1	TRBJ1-5	-	-	TGTGCCCGCCCAGGCACAGGCCATCAGCCCCAGCATTTT	CARPGTGHQPQHF